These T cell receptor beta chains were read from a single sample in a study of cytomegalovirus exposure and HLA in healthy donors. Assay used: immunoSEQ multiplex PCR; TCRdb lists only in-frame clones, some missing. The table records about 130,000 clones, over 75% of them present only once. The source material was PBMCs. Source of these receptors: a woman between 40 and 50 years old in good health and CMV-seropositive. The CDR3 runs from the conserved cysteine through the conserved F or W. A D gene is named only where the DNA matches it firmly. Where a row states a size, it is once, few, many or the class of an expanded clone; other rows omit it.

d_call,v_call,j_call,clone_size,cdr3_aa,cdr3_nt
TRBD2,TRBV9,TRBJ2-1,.,CASSRDFGTSGIDEQFF,TGTGCCAGCAGCCGCGACTTTGGGACTAGCGGGATCGATGAGCAGTTCTTC
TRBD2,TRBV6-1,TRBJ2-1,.,CASSEARGGYYNEQFF,TGTGCCAGCAGTGAAGCGAGGGGAGGGTACTACAATGAGCAGTTCTTC
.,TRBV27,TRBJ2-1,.,CASSPGQLGEQFF,TGTGCCAGCAGTCCCGGACAATTGGGTGAGCAGTTCTTC
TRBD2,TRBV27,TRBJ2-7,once,CASSFRAGVKNEQYF,TGTGCCAGCAGTTTCCGCGCGGGAGTGAAAAACGAGCAGTACTTC
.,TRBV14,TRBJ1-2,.,CASSQRVGGGRYGYTF,TGTGCCAGCAGCCAACGCGTGGGCGGGGGGCGTTATGGCTACACCTTC
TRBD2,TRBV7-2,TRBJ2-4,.,CASSPEGTSGRGAKNIQYF,TGTGCCAGCAGCCCAGAGGGGACTAGCGGGAGGGGGGCCAAAAACATTCAGTACTTC
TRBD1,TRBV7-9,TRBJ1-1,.,CASSLRQGQRAFF,TGTGCCAGCAGCTTGAGACAGGGTCAGAGAGCTTTCTTT
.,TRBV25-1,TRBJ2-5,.,CASSEYKGEQETQYF,TGTGCCAGCAGTGAATATAAAGGGGAACAAGAGACCCAGTACTTC
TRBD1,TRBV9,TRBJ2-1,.,CASSVAPTGVDEQFF,TGTGCCAGCAGCGTAGCTCCGACAGGGGTAGATGAGCAGTTCTTC
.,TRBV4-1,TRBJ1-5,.,CASSQNRDSNQPQHF,TGCGCCAGCAGCCAAAACAGAGATAGCAATCAGCCCCAGCATTTT
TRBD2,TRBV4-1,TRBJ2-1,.,CASTLTSGPYNEQFF,TGCGCCAGCACCCTGACTAGCGGTCCCTACAATGAGCAGTTCTTC
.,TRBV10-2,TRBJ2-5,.,CASSDLSQETQYF,TGCGCCAGCAGTGACCTCAGTCAAGAGACCCAGTACTTC
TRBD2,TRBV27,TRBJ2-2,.,CASTTSGYTGELFF,TGTGCCAGCACCACTAGCGGCTACACCGGGGAGCTGTTTTTT